These 10 T cell receptor beta chains were sequenced from one sample in a study of shared clonotypes between healthy human individuals. Terminally differentiated effector memory CD45RA+ cells were left out of the naive CD8 fraction, which was CD45RO-negative and positively selected for CCR7. Here immunoSEQ multiplex PCR was the method, and the copy in TCRdb shows in-frame clones only, minus some. The sample consists of roughly 550,000 clones, roughly 95% of them appearing once. Material for sequencing was naive CD8+ T cells sorted from blood. Every receptor here comes from a woman aged 25 to 39 in good health.

The gene calls are TRBV7-8 and TRBJ2-2; the D is unclear. Germline assignment: CDR1 SGHVS and CDR2 FQNEAQ. Trimming stripped 1 base from V and 7 bases from J, with 10 bases between. The CDR3 spans 14 residues. CDR3 loop: CASSLDGLGGELFF. The CDR3, as DNA: TGTGCCAGCAGCTTAGATGGCCTTGGCGGGGAGCTGTTTTTT.

The chain has TRBV27 and TRBJ2-1, with TRBD2 identical over 10 bases. From germline, CDR1 is MNHEY and CDR2 SMNVEV (reference sequence). The CDR3 runs 16 residues. Losses at the gene ends were 0 bases for V and 8 bases for J; bases not matched to a gene: 7. This chain's CDR3 is CASSLSPGLASDEQFF. CDR3 nucleotides: TGTGCCAGCAGTTTATCGCCGGGACTAGCGTCGGATGAGCAGTTCTTC.

The chain has TRBV28 and TRBJ2-2; 12 nucleotides line up with TRBD2. Per the germline V gene, CDR1 is MDHEN and CDR2 is SYDVKM. After removal of 4 bases from V and 8 bases from J, the junction contained 11 bases not matched to a gene. The CDR3 runs to 17 residues. CDR3 sequence (DNA): TGTGCCAGCAGTTCCTACCGACTAGCGGGAGCGGGTGGGGAGCTGTTTTTT. Its protein product is CASSSYRLAGAGGELFF.

This chain connects TRBV27 to TRBJ1-5, with 9 bases aligning to TRBD1. V shed 3 bases, J shed 6 bases, and the junction held 6 bases outside the gene matches. Germline V CDR1 and CDR2: MNHEY, SMNVEV (reference sequence). CDR3 length equals 15 residues. This CDR3 reads CASSFGTGSGQPQHF. The CDR3 bases are TGTGCCAGCAGTTTTGGGACAGGGTCTGGTCAGCCCCAGCATTTT.

The rearrangement uses TRBV28 and TRBJ2-1, with TRBD2 as a possible D gene (5 bases). The germline CDR1 and CDR2 sequences are MDHEN and SYDVKM. Trimming left V 5 bases short and J 3 bases short, with 20 bases between. The CDR3 length is 17 residues. This CDR3 reads CASSPRGPRAGYNEQFF. CDR3 coding DNA: TGTGCCAGCAGTCCTAGAGGCCCAAGGGCGGGCTACAATGAGCAGTTCTTC.

This chain connects TRBV6-5 to TRBJ2-7; TRBD2 agrees at 9 bases. The germline gives CDR1 MNHEY, CDR2 SVGAGI. There are 15 residues in the CDR3. The V and J ends lost 7 bases and 3 bases, in that order; junction bases with no gene match: 10. The CDR3 bases are TGTGCCAGCACGCCAGGACTAGCGAAGGTCTACGAGCAGTACTTC. It yields the protein CASTPGLAKVYEQYF.

This chain links TRBV27 with TRBJ2-2, with 8 positions matching TRBD1. The CDR3 consists of 15 residues. CDR1 is MNHEY and CDR2 is SMNVEV in the germline V gene (reference sequence). V trimming: 3 bases; J trimming: 7 bases; junction bases outside the gene matches: 7. The CDR3: CASSLGTGASGELFF. The CDR3 coding sequence is TGTGCCAGCAGTTTGGGGACAGGAGCCAGCGGGGAGCTGTTTTTT.

The gene calls are TRBV19 and TRBJ2-2; 10 nucleotides agree with TRBD2. This CDR3 has 18 residues. V lost 7 bases to trimming and J lost 1 base; unmatched junction nucleotides: 12. CDR1 and CDR2 from the germline V gene are LNHDA and SQIVND (reference sequence). The CDR3 region is CASNSLASGRLNTGELFF. The CDR3 DNA reads TGTGCCAGTAATAGCCTGGCTAGCGGGAGATTGAACACCGGGGAGCTGTTTTTT. The entire variable domain, with the rest obtained from reference TRBV19 and TRBJ2-2, is as follows: DGGITQSPKYLFRKEGQNVTLSCEQNLNHDAMYWYRQDPGQGLRLIYYSQIVNDFQKGDIAEGYSVSREKKESFPLTVTSAQKNPTAFYLCASNSLASGRLNTGELFFGEGSRLTVL.

The V call is TRBV7-9, the J call TRBJ2-7, with a weak D call TRBD1 (5 bases). V was cut by 5 bases and J by 4 bases, with 9 bases left in between. The CDR3 length is 12 residues. Germline V gene lookup returns CDR1 SEHNR and CDR2 FQNEAQ (reference sequence). For the CDR3, the DNA is TGTGCCAGCAGCGTCGACAGTTACGAGCAGTACTTC. Its protein is CASSVDSYEQYF.

The chain combines TRBV6-5 with TRBJ2-1, with D possibly being TRBD1 (6 bases). Germline-derived CDR1 and CDR2 are MNHEY and SVGAGI. Trimming shortened V by 5 bases and J by 3 bases, and 8 bases separated the two germline ends. This CDR3 is built from 13 residues. The CDR3 DNA reads as TGTGCCAGCAGTCCACAGGGCTACAATGAGCAGTTCTTC. Translating gives CASSPQGYNEQFF.